The present entry profiles one TCR beta chain with its context. Its antigen is unknown. This specimen comes from a study of identical twins. Findings of the study overall: Twins' surplus sharing was weaker for beta out-of-frame sequences. Cord blood beta clonotypes that were abundant carried fewer insertions, and memory repertoires showed no such trend.

CDR3 length equals 14 residues. V lost 6 bases, J lost 8 bases, and 9 bases stayed unmatched. Germline-derived CDR1 and CDR2 are SGHTA and FQGNSA. cDNA molecules carried unique molecular identifiers, and template switching added a universal primer site. In TCRdb, the 5' RACE reads were re-called with MiXCR into one record per CDR3 protein. The table records 400,000 to 550,000 distinct CDR3 sequences, roughly 13% of them present only once. The same data also contributed to another study, on yellow fever vaccine responses in identical twins. Per that paper: Twin vaccine T cell responses reportedly seemed partly convergent, partly personalized.

This receptor was taken from a woman aged 18 to 35 in good health. Sequenced input: CD4+ T cells sorted from blood. The chain recombines TRBV7-2 with TRBJ2-3, with 9 bases identical to TRBD2. DNA of the CDR3: TGTGCCAGCAGGGGAGGAACTAGCGGGCCTACGCAGTATTTT. The encoded protein is CASRGGTSGPTQYF.